The T cell receptor (beta chain) under discussion was sequenced for a study of T cell repertoires in cytomegalovirus infection. The overall study: CMV infection and matching HLA type were both indicated by public TCR beta signatures.

TCRdb fed the reads into MiXCR, producing one record per CDR3 protein. This sample has around 210,000 distinct CDR3 sequences, with 6% to 8% found just once. Whole-study results and caveats: Identification of carriers of CMV plus the relevant HLA was achieved through cumulative public TCR beta family frequency. Across the ex vivo response, the dominant clonotypes were HLA-C-restricted CMV-specific TCR beta clonotypes.

Germline V gene lookup returns CDR1 MNHNY and CDR2 SVGAGI (reference sequence). The V segment lost 5 bases and the J segment 6 bases; nucleotides outside the gene matches: 9. The CDR3 has 15 amino acids. This clonotype showed up many times. What it binds is not known. This sequence was found in a human donor in good health (CMV status not recorded). Some clones in this sample may be carry-over from other donors' samples. The chain carries TRBV6-6 and TRBJ1-3, with 8 bases identical to TRBD1. The sample comprised PBMCs. The CDR3 is CASSPWTGIENTIYF. The CDR3 DNA sequence: TGTGCCAGCAGTCCCTGGACAGGGATTGAAAACACCATATATTTT.